The clone carrying this T cell receptor (beta chain) was seen ten or more times. This entry belongs to a study of T cells in Graves' hyperthyroidism and ophthalmopathy. Patients were aged 18 to 65, had disease duration under 2 months, and had newly diagnosed hyperthyroidism. The source of the PBMCs was over 8.5 ml of fresh peripheral blood. Looked up from germline, CDR1 is SGHAT and CDR2 is FQNNGV. This CDR3 comprises 13 residues. V gave up 0 bases and J gave up 6 bases, with 6 bases separating them. Template material for amplifying TCR beta CDR3 regions consisted of RNA transcripts. The TCR CDR3 was amplified in a first-round RT-PCR using the HTBI primer set. TCRdb reprocessed the multiplex PCR reads via MiXCR and lists one record per CDR3 protein. Found here are 500,000 to 750,000 distinct CDR3 sequences, around a sixth of them singletons; the top ten hold about 7%.

The chain has TRBV11-2 and TRBJ2-1; D is unresolved. Sequenced material: blood. This sequence was found in a woman in her 30s with Graves' hyperthyroidism. The CDR3 here is CASSLESLNEQFF. CDR3 DNA: TGTGCCAGCAGCTTAGAGAGTCTCAATGAGCAGTTCTTC.